These 5 T cell receptor beta chains originate from one sample sequenced in a study of cytomegalovirus exposure and HLA in healthy donors. The PCR made use of 60 Vbeta and 13 Jbeta primers. The data were produced by immunoSEQ multiplex PCR, yet TCRdb's version contains in-frame clones alone and is incomplete. The table lists some 110,000 clones, 75% to 80% of them singletons. The sample comprised PBMCs. Every receptor here comes from a man aged 60-69 years in good health and CMV-seropositive.

This clone was observed once. The chain carries TRBV5-1 and TRBJ1-1, with D possibly being TRBD1 (6 bases). Trimming pared 4 bases from V and 5 bases from J, leaving 18 bases between. The germline V gene encodes CDR1 SGHRS and CDR2 YFSETQ. There are 15 residues in the CDR3. The CDR3 loop is CASSTTHRVWTEAFF. CDR3 nucleotide sequence: TGCGCCAGCAGCACAACACACAGGGTATGGACTGAAGCTTTCTTT.

J is TRBJ1-3 and V is TRBV6-6; possible D gene TRBD1, 5 bases. The V and J ends lost 4 bases and 10 bases respectively, with 8 bases between them. CDR1 MNHNY and CDR2 SVGAGI come from the germline V gene (reference sequence). The CDR3 sequence is 11 residues long. CDR3 residues: CASSLGGTIYF. The CDR3 DNA reads TGTGCCAGCAGTTTGGGGGGGACCATATATTTT.

CDR3 DNA: TGTGCCAGCAGCTCCACGACTGGGGCTTGGGAGACCCAGTACTTC. It specifies CASSSTTGAWETQYF. The chain is built from TRBV7-7 and TRBJ2-5, with D maybe TRBD1 (5 bases). The CDR3 is made up of 15 amino acids. The germline gives CDR1 SSHAT, CDR2 FNYEAQ (reference sequence). Trimming removed 4 bases at V and 5 bases at J, with 17 bases between.

The chain couples TRBV5-4 to TRBJ2-2, with 7 bases fitting TRBD2. The CDR3 loop spans 17 amino acids. V lost 4 bases, J lost 0 bases, and 9 bases stayed unmatched. CDR1 and CDR2 from the germline V gene are SGHNT and YYREEE (reference sequence). CDR3 DNA: TGTGCCAGCAGCCCGCCGGCTAGCGGTCCGAACACCGGGGAGCTGTTTTTT. It is translated as CASSPPASGPNTGELFF.

This clone came up once. The chain combines TRBV10-3 with TRBJ1-2; 8 nucleotides align to TRBD1. V lost 10 bases, J lost 4 bases, and 11 bases stayed unmatched. The CDR3 is made up of 14 amino acids. CDR1 and CDR2 from the germline V gene are ENHRY and SYGVKD. DNA for the CDR3: TGTGCCACCACTGATGGACAGGGCCCCTATGGCTACACCTTC. It codes for CATTDGQGPYGYTF.